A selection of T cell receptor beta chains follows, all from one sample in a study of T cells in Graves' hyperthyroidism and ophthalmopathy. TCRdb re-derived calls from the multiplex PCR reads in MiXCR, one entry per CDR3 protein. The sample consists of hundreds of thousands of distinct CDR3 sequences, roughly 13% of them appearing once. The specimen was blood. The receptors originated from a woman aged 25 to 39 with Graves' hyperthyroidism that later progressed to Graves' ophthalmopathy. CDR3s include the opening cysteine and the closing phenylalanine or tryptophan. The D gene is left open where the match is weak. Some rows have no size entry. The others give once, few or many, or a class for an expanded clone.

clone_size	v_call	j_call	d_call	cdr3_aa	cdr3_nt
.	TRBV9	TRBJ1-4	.	CASITGTRSEKLFF	TGTGCCAGTATTACCGGGACTCGTAGTGAAAAACTGTTTTTT
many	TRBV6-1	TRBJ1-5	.	CASSERTARSNQPQHF	TGTGCCAGCAGTGAAAGGACTGCTCGGAGCAATCAGCCCCAGCATTTT
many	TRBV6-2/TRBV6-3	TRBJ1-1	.	CASSYQKPNTEAFF	TGTGCCAGCAGTTACCAAAAACCGAACACTGAAGCTTTCTTT
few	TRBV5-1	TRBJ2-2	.	CASSLGHTGELFF	TGCGCCAGTAGCTTGGGGCACACCGGGGAGCTGTTTTTT
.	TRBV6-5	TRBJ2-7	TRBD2	CASSYSGGNYEQYF	TGTGCCAGCAGTTACTCGGGGGGGAACTACGAGCAGTACTTC
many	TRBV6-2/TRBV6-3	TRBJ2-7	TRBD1	CASSRPGQQNSYEQYF	TGTGCCAGCAGTCGACCGGGACAGCAAAATTCCTACGAGCAGTACTTC
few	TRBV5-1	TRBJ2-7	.	CASSGDTYEQYF	TGCGCCAGCAGCGGGGACACCTACGAGCAGTACTTC
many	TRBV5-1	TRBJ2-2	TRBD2	CASRYGLAGTGELFF	TGCGCCAGCAGATATGGACTAGCGGGCACCGGGGAGCTGTTTTTT
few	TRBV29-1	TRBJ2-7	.	CSVVVPVAYEQYF	TGCAGCGTTGTGGTCCCAGTAGCCTACGAGCAGTACTTC
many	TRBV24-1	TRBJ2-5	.	CATSDPGDAVRQETQYF	TGTGCCACCAGTGATCCGGGCGACGCGGTGAGGCAAGAGACCCAGTACTTC
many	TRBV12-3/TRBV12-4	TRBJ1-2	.	CASTPQGMHGYTF	TGTGCCAGCACCCCCCAGGGGATGCATGGCTACACCTTC
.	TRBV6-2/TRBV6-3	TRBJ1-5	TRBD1	CASSRQGPNQPQHF	TGTGCCAGCAGTCGACAGGGGCCCAATCAGCCCCAGCATTTT
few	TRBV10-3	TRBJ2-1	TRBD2	CAISRTSGRNEQFF	TGTGCCATCAGCAGGACTAGCGGGAGGAATGAGCAGTTCTTC
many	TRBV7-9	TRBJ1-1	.	CASSYRSWEAFF	TGTGCCAGCAGCTACAGATCCTGGGAAGCTTTCTTT
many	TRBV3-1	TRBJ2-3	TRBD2	CASSQEKLAGHTDTQYF	TGTGCCAGCAGCCAAGAAAAACTAGCGGGACACACAGATACGCAGTATTTT
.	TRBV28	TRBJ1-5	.	CASSLGQTNQPQHF	TGTGCCAGCAGTTTAGGGCAGACGAATCAGCCCCAGCATTTT
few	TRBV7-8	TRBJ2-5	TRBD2	CASSWRAGDRETQYF	TGTGCCAGCAGCTGGAGAGCGGGGGACCGAGAGACCCAGTACTTC
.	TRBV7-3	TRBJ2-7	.	CASSLGSSGDEQYF	TGTGCCAGCAGCTTGGGTTCATCGGGTGACGAGCAGTACTTC
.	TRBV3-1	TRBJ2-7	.	CASSQDRRGEQYF	TGTGCCAGCAGCCAAGATCGGCGAGGGGAGCAGTACTTC
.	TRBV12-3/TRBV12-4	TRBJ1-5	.	CASSLGAPPSAQHF	TGTGCCAGCAGCTTAGGGGCTCCTCCTTCGGCCCAGCATTTT
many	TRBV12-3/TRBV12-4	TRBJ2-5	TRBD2	CASSFLAGGRGETQYF	TGTGCCAGCAGTTTTCTAGCGGGAGGGCGGGGAGAGACCCAGTACTTC
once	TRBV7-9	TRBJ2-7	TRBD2	CASSLAAGDDYEQYF	TGTGCCAGCAGCTTAGCAGCGGGAGACGACTACGAGCAGTACTTC
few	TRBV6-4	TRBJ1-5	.	CASSDSENQPQHF	TGTGCCAGCAGTGACTCGGAGAATCAGCCCCAGCATTTT
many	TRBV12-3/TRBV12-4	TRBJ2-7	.	CASSRDRKEQYF	TGTGCCAGCAGCCGGGACCGCAAGGAGCAGTACTTC
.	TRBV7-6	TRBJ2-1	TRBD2	CASSFTGGVLFF	TGTGCCAGCAGCTTTACGGGAGGGGTTTTGTTCTTC
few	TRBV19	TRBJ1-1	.	CASRARDPDENTEAFF	TGTGCCAGTAGGGCCCGGGACCCAGATGAGAACACTGAAGCTTTCTTT
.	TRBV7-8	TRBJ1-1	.	CASSRAGKGDTEAFF	TGTGCCAGCAGCCGGGCAGGGAAAGGAGACACTGAAGCTTTCTTT
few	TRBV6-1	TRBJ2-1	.	CASSDKQSSYNEQFF	TGTGCCAGCAGTGACAAGCAGAGCTCCTACAATGAGCAGTTCTTC
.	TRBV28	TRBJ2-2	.	CASSSPSTRAGTGELFF	TGTGCCAGCAGTTCGCCCTCGACTAGGGCGGGCACCGGGGAGCTGTTTTTT
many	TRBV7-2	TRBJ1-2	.	CASSLGGARLNGYTF	TGTGCCAGCAGCTTAGGGGGGGCTCGGCTAAATGGCTACACCTTC
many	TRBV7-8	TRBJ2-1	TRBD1	CASSLARQGAYNEQFF	TGTGCCAGCAGCTTGGCGAGACAGGGAGCCTACAATGAGCAGTTCTTC
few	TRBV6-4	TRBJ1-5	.	CASTDGQPQHF	TGTGCCAGCACGGATGGTCAGCCCCAGCATTTT
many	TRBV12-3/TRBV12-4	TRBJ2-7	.	CASSLRDGLSYEQYF	TGTGCCAGCAGTTTGAGGGACGGCCTCTCCTACGAGCAGTACTTC
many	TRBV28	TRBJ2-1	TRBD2	CASSALGTSGKSHNEQFF	TGTGCCAGCAGCGCGCTTGGGACTAGCGGGAAAAGCCACAATGAGCAGTTCTTC
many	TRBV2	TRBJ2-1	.	CASMLDRDLPLF	TGTGCCAGCATGCTAGACCGGGACCTACCCCTCTTC
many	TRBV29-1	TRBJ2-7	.	CSVGWGAEYEQYF	TGCAGCGTTGGATGGGGGGCAGAGTACGAGCAGTACTTC
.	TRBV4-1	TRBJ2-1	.	CASSQDKGWYEQFF	TGCGCCAGCAGCCAAGATAAGGGTTGGTATGAGCAGTTCTTC
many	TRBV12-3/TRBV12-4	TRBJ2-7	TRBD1	CASGRTYRTGSTRDEQYF	TGTGCCAGCGGAAGAACCTATAGGACAGGGAGCACTAGAGACGAGCAGTACTTC
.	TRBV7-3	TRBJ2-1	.	CASSLSEREISNEQFF	TGTGCCAGCAGCTTAAGCGAACGGGAGATCTCCAATGAGCAGTTCTTC
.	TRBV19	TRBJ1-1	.	CATRQGLITEAFF	TGTGCCACCAGGCAGGGGCTGATCACTGAAGCTTTCTTT
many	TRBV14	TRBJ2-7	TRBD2	CASSRSGTSFYEQYF	TGTGCCAGCAGCCGCTCCGGGACTAGTTTCTACGAGCAGTACTTC
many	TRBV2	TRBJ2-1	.	CASSERVASNEQFF	TGTGCCAGCAGTGAAAGGGTGGCATCTAATGAGCAGTTCTTC